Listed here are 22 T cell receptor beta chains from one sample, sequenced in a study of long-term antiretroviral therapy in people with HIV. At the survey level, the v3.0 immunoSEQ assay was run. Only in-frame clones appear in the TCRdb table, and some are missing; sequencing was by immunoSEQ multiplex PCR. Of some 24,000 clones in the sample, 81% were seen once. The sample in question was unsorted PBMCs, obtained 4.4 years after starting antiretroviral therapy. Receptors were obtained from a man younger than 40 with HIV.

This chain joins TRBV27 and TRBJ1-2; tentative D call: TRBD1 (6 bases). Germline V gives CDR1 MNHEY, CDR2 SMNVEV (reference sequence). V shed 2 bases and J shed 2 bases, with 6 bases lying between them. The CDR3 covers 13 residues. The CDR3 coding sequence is TGTGCCAGCAGTTTAAGGGGGAACTATGGCTACACCTTC. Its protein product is CASSLRGNYGYTF.

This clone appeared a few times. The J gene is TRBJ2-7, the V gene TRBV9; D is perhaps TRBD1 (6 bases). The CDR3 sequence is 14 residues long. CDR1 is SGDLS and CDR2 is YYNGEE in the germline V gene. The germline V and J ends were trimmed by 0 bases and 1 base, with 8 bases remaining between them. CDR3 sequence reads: CASSVGTDSYEQYF. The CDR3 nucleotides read TGTGCCAGCAGCGTAGGGACAGATTCCTACGAGCAGTACTTC.

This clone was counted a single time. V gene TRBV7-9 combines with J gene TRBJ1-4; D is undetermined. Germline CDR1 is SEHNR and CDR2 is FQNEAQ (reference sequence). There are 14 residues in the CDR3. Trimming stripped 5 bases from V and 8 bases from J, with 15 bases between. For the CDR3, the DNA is TGTGCCAGCAGCCCAAGGGCAGAAAGGGAAAAACTGTTTTTT. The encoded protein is CASSPRAEREKLFF.

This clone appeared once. CDR3 coding DNA: TGTGCCAGCAGCCACAGGGAGAGGCGGAACATGAACACTGAAGCTTTCTTT. Its protein product is CASSHRERRNMNTEAFF. The rearrangement uses TRBV14 and TRBJ1-1; the D gene is possibly TRBD1 (5 bases). Germline CDR1 is SGHDN and CDR2 is FVKESK. V was shortened by 3 bases and J by 0 bases, with 17 bases between the two germline ends. This CDR3 spans 17 amino acids. Variable domain in full (rest from reference TRBV14 and TRBJ1-1): EAGVTQFPSHSVIEKGQTVTLRCDPISGHDNLYWYRRVMGKEIKFLLHFVKESKQDESGMPNNRFLAERTGGTYSTLKVQPAELEDSGVYFCASSHRERRNMNTEAFFGQGTRLTVV.

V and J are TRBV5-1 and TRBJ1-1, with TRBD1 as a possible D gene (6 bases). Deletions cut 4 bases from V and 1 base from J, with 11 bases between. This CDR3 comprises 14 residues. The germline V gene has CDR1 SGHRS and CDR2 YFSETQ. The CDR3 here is CASSRDKGNTEAFF. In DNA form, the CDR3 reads TGCGCCAGCAGCAGGGACAAGGGGAACACTGAAGCTTTCTTT. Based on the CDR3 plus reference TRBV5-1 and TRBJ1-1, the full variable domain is KAGVTQTPRYLIKTRGQQVTLSCSPISGHRSVSWYQQTPGQGLQFLFEYFSETQRNKGNFPGRFSGRQFSNSRSEMNVSTLELGDSALYLCASSRDKGNTEAFFGQGTRLTVV.

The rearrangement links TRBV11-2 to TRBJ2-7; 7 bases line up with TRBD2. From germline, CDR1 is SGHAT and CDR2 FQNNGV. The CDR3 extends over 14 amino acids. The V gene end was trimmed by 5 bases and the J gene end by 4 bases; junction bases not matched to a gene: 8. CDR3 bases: TGTGCCAGCAGCCCCCAGAGAGCGGGGTACGAGCAGTACTTC. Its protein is CASSPQRAGYEQYF.

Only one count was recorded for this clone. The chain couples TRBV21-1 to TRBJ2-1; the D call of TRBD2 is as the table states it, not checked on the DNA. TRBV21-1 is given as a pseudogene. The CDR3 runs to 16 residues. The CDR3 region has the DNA TGTGCCAGCAGCAAAGTTGCGGGGGCAGTGGGGAATGGGCAGTTCTTC. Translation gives CASSKVAGAVGNGQFF.

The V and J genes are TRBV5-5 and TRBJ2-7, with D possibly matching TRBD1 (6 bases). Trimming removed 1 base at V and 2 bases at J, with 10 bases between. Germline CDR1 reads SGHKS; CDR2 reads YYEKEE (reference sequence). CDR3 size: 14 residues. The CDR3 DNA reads TGTGCCAGCAGCTTGTGGCAGGGGACCTACGAGCAGTACTTC. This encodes CASSLWQGTYEQYF.

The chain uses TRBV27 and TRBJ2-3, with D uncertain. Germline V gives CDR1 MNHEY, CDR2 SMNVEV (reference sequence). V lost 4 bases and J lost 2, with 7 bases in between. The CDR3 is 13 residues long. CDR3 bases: TGTGCCAGCAGTTCAAGAAACACAGATACGCAGTATTTT. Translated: CASSSRNTDTQYF.

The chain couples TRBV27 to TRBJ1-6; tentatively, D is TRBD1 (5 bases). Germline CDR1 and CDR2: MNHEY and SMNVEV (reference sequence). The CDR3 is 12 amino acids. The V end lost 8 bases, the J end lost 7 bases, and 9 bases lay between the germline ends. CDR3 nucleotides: TGTGCCAGCCGACAGACGAATTCACCCCTCCACTTT. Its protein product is CASRQTNSPLHF.

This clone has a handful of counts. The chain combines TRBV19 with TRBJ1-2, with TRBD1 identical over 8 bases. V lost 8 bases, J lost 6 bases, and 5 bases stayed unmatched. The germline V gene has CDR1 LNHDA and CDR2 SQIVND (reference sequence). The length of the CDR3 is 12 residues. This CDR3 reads CASGQGGDGYTF. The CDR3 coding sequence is TGTGCCAGTGGACAGGGCGGCGATGGCTACACCTTC.

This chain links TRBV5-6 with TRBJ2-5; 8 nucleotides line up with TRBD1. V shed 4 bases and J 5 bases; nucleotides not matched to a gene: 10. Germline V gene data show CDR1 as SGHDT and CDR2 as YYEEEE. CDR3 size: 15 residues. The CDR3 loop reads CASSPPGGGRETQYF. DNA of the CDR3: TGTGCCAGCAGCCCCCCAGGGGGCGGGCGGGAGACCCAGTACTTC.

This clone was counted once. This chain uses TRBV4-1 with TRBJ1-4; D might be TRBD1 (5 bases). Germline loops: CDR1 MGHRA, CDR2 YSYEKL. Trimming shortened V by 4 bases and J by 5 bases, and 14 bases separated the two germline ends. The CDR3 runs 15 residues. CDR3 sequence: CASSPLGVGNEKLFF. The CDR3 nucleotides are TGCGCCAGCAGCCCGCTGGGGGTGGGAAATGAAAAACTGTTTTTT.

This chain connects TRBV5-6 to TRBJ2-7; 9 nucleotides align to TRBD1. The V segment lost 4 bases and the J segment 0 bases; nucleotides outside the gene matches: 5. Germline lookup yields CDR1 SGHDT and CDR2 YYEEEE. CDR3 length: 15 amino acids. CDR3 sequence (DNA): TGTGCCAGCAGCAGGACAGGGGCCCCCTCCTACGAGCAGTACTTC. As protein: CASSRTGAPSYEQYF.

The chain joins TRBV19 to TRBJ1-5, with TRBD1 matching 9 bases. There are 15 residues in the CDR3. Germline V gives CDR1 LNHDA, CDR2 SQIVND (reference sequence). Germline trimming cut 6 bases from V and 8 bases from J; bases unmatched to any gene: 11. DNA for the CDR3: TGTGCCAGTAGCACCGGGACAGGGAAAGGTGAGCCCCAGCATTTT. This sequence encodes CASSTGTGKGEPQHF.

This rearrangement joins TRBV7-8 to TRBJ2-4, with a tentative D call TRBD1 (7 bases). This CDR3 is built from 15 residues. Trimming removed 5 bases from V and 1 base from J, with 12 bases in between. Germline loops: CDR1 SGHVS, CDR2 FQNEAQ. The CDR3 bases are TGTGCCAGCAGCCCCAGGGGGGCGGCCAAAAACATTCAGTACTTC. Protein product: CASSPRGAAKNIQYF. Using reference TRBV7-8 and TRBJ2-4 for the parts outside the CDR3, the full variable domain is GAGVSQSPRYKVAKRGQDVALRCDPISGHVSLFWYQQALGQGPEFLTYFQNEAQLDKSGLPSDRFFAERPEGSVSTLKIQRTQQEDSAVYLCASSPRGAAKNIQYFGAGTRLSVL.

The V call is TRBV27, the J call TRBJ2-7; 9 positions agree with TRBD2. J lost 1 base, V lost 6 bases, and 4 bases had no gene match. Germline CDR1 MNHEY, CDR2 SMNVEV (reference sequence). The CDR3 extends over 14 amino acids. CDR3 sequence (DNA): TGTGCCAGCAGACCGACTAGCGGTTCCTACGAGCAGTACTTC. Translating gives CASRPTSGSYEQYF.

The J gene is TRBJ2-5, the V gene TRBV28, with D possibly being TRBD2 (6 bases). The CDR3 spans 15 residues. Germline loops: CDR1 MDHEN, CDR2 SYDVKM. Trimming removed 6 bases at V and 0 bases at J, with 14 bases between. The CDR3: CASRVGRDYQETQYF. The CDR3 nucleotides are TGTGCCAGCAGGGTTGGCAGGGACTACCAAGAGACCCAGTACTTC.

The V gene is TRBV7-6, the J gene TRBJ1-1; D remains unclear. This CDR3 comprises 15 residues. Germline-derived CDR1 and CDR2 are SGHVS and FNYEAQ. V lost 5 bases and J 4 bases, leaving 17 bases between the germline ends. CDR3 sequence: CASSPIYGPSTEAFF. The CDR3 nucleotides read TGTGCCAGCAGCCCGATTTATGGGCCGAGCACTGAAGCTTTCTTT.

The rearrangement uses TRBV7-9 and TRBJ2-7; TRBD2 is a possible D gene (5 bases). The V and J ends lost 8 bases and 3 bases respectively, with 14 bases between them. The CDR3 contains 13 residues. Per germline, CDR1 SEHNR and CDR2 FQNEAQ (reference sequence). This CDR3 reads CASVTGSVYEQYF. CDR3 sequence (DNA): TGTGCCAGCGTCACGGGATCCGTCTACGAGCAGTACTTC.

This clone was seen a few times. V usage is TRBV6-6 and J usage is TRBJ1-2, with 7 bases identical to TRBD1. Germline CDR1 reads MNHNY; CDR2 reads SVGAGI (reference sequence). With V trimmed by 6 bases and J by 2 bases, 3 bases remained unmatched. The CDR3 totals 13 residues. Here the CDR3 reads CASRDRVNYGYTF. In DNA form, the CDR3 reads TGTGCCAGCAGAGACAGGGTCAACTATGGCTACACCTTC.

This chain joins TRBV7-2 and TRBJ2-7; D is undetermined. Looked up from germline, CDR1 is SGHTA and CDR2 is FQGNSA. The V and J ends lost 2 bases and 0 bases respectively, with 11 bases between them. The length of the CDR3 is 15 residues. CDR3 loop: CASSLKRTASYEQYF. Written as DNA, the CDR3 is TGTGCCAGCAGCTTAAAGAGGACGGCCTCCTACGAGCAGTACTTC.